One sample yielded the 18 T cell receptor beta chains listed below, sequenced in a study of blood T cell repertoires in COVID-19. Generated by immunoSEQ multiplex PCR, the TCRdb table keeps only in-frame clones and is missing some. This sample has more than 300,000 clones, with 87% found just once. The sequenced sample was peripheral blood. The receptors derive from a woman aged 25 to 39 with COVID-19, enrolled during active disease.

The rearrangement links TRBV5-1 to TRBJ2-3; 10 nucleotides align to TRBD1. The CDR3 length is 15 residues. CDR1 SGHRS and CDR2 YFSETQ come from the germline V gene. The ends lost 2 bases at V and 5 bases at J; junction bases unmatched: 5. The CDR3 DNA sequence: TGCGCCAGCAGCTTACAGACAGGGGGCGAAGATACGCAGTATTTT. As protein: CASSLQTGGEDTQYF.

The rearrangement links TRBV2 to TRBJ2-3, with unresolved D. This CDR3 has 12 amino acids. From germline, CDR1 is SNHLY and CDR2 FYNNEI. V gave up 6 bases and J gave up 2 bases, with 6 bases separating them. As DNA, the CDR3 is TGTGCCAGCAGCCCTTTCACAGATACGCAGTATTTT. This encodes CASSPFTDTQYF.

The chain uses TRBV19 and TRBJ2-4, with TRBD2 matching over 8 bases. This CDR3 spans 18 amino acids. The V and J ends lost 9 bases and 0 bases, in that order; junction bases with no gene match: 16. CDR1 LNHDA and CDR2 SQIVND come from the germline V gene (reference sequence). CDR3 residues: CASLGRANSNGAKNIQYF. The CDR3 bases are TGTGCCAGCCTCGGGAGGGCCAATAGTAATGGAGCCAAAAACATTCAGTACTTC.

J is TRBJ1-4 and V is TRBV9; 7 nucleotides agree with TRBD1. Germline V gene sequence: CDR1 SGDLS, CDR2 YYNGEE. There are 17 residues in the CDR3. J gave up 2 bases and V 0 bases, and 7 bases lay outside the gene matches. The CDR3 region has the DNA TGTGCCAGCAGCGTAGGAGGGGGCAGCGGTACTAATGAAAAACTGTTTTTT. This gives the protein CASSVGGGSGTNEKLFF.

This chain connects TRBV5-5 to TRBJ2-2, with 8 bases matching TRBD2. After removal of 3 bases from V and 5 bases from J, the junction contained 3 bases not matched to a gene. Germline CDR1 reads SGHKS; CDR2 reads YYEKEE (reference sequence). The CDR3 runs 14 residues. The CDR3 sequence is CASSSGLGTGELFF. The CDR3 region has the DNA TGTGCCAGCAGCTCGGGACTAGGGACCGGGGAGCTGTTTTTT.

The J gene is TRBJ2-7, the V gene TRBV28, with 11 bases lining up with TRBD2. Germline V gives CDR1 MDHEN, CDR2 SYDVKM. The junction had 2 bases not matched to a gene; V was cut back by 6 bases and J by 4 bases. This CDR3 contains 13 residues. The CDR3 region is CASRASGRYEQYF. The CDR3 DNA reads as TGTGCCAGCAGGGCTAGCGGGAGGTACGAGCAGTACTTC.

The gene calls are TRBV6-5 and TRBJ2-3, with 8 bases identical to TRBD2. V trimming: 2 bases; J trimming: 4 bases; junction bases outside the gene matches: 8. This CDR3 is 16 amino acids long. Germline V gene sequence: CDR1 MNHEY, CDR2 SVGAGI. The CDR3 region has the DNA TGTGCCAGCAGTTACGCTCCGGGAGGGCTCGCAGATACGCAGTATTTT. This codes for CASSYAPGGLADTQYF.

The rearrangement uses TRBV7-9 and TRBJ1-2; possibly TRBD1 for D (6 bases). This CDR3 comprises 13 residues. V shed 5 bases and J shed 5 bases, with 12 bases lying between them. Germline CDR1 is SEHNR and CDR2 is FQNEAQ (reference sequence). The DNA for the CDR3 is TGTGCCAGCAGCCCGAACAGGGCTTATGGCTACACCTTC. Protein product: CASSPNRAYGYTF.

The chain uses TRBV18 and TRBJ1-5; the D gene is possibly TRBD1 (5 bases). V gave up 2 bases and J gave up 6 bases, with 11 bases separating them. This CDR3 contains 14 residues. Germline CDR1 reads KGHSH; CDR2 reads LQKENI. CDR3 nucleotides: TGTGCCAGCTCACCAGAAGTGGGGGGTCAGCCCCAGCATTTT. Protein product: CASSPEVGGQPQHF.

This clone has only one observation. The CDR3 here is CASSSGAGEPGANVLTF. The CDR3 nucleotides are TGTGCCAGCAGCTCGGGGGCGGGAGAGCCTGGGGCCAACGTCCTGACTTTC. The gene calls are TRBV7-6 and TRBJ2-6, with a tentative D call TRBD2 (7 bases). V was cut by 4 bases and J by 2 bases, with 15 bases left in between. Germline CDR1 SGHVS, CDR2 FNYEAQ. The CDR3 is 17 residues long. The full variable domain, its missing parts supplied by reference TRBV7-6 and TRBJ2-6, is GAGVSQSPRYKVTKRGQDVALRCDPISGHVSLYWYRQALGQGPEFLTYFNYEAQQDKSGLPNDRFSAERPEGSISTLTIQRTEQRDSAMYRCASSSGAGEPGANVLTFGAGSRLTVL.

This clone has just one count. The J gene is TRBJ1-2, the V gene TRBV5-1; weak D call: TRBD1 (6 bases). Germline V gene sequence: CDR1 SGHRS, CDR2 YFSETQ. The CDR3 is made up of 13 amino acids. Trimming stripped 2 bases from V and 6 bases from J, with 11 bases between. The CDR3 region is CASSLTGPDGYTF. CDR3 DNA sequence: TGCGCCAGCAGCTTAACAGGGCCGGATGGCTACACCTTC.

This clone was detected only once. The chain couples TRBV5-1 to TRBJ2-5; 8 nucleotides align to TRBD2. J gave up 5 bases and V 5 bases, and 11 bases lay outside the gene matches. The CDR3 totals 15 residues. Germline CDR1 reads SGHRS; CDR2 reads YFSETQ. The CDR3 loop is CASRTGLALWETQYF. The DNA of the CDR3 is TGCGCCAGCAGAACCGGACTAGCCCTATGGGAGACCCAGTACTTC. Supplemented by reference TRBV5-1 and TRBJ2-5, the full variable domain reads KAGVTQTPRYLIKTRGQQVTLSCSPISGHRSVSWYQQTPGQGLQFLFEYFSETQRNKGNFPGRFSGRQFSNSRSEMNVSTLELGDSALYLCASRTGLALWETQYFGPGTRLLVL.

The V gene is TRBV28, the J gene TRBJ2-1; TRBD2 aligns across 8 bases. CDR3 size: 16 residues. The V gene end was trimmed by 3 bases and the J gene end by 4 bases; junction bases not matched to a gene: 8. The germline gives CDR1 MDHEN, CDR2 SYDVKM. CDR3 loop: CASSLSLAGSYNEQFF. The CDR3 DNA reads TGTGCCAGCAGTTTGTCTTTAGCGGGATCTTACAATGAGCAGTTCTTC.

The chain carries TRBV9 and TRBJ1-3; TRBD1 agrees at 10 bases. CDR3 size: 15 residues. The V gene end was trimmed by 3 bases and the J gene end by 0 bases; junction bases not matched to a gene: 0. Looked up from germline, CDR1 is SGDLS and CDR2 is YYNGEE. In DNA, the CDR3 is TGTGCCAGCAGCGGGACAGGGGGCTCTGGAAACACCATATATTTT. Amino acid sequence: CASSGTGGSGNTIYF.

The chain is built from TRBV5-1 and TRBJ1-4; D not resolved. The germline CDR1 and CDR2 sequences are SGHRS and YFSETQ. V dropped 4 bases and J dropped 7 bases, with 11 bases sitting between them. This CDR3 contains 13 residues. This CDR3 reads CASSLGRGEKLFF. Written as DNA, the CDR3 is TGCGCCAGCAGCCTGGGTAGAGGTGAAAAACTGTTTTTT.

This clone has only a few counts. The J gene is TRBJ1-3, the V gene TRBV3-1 (or the pseudogene TRBV3-2), with D unresolved. There are 16 residues in the CDR3. V was cut by 7 bases and J by 2 bases, with 18 bases left in between. From germline, CDR1 is LGHDT and CDR2 YNNKEL (reference sequence). The CDR3 DNA reads TGTGCCAGCACCCCGGTCGCGTCTCCTACTGGAAACACCATATATTTT. Its protein is CASTPVASPTGNTIYF.

The V gene is TRBV5-1, the J gene TRBJ2-5; TRBD1 aligns across 9 bases. The germline gives CDR1 SGHRS, CDR2 YFSETQ. The CDR3 spans 14 residues. After removal of 4 bases from V and 5 bases from J, the junction contained 6 bases not matched to a gene. CDR3 coding DNA: TGCGCCAGCAGCGCCGGACAGGGGATGGAGACCCAGTACTTC. This codes for CASSAGQGMETQYF.

V is TRBV11-2 and J is TRBJ1-1; no clear D gene. This CDR3 has 13 residues. Between the trimmed V and J ends, which lost 5 bases and 2 bases, there was a span of 9 bases. Germline CDR1 SGHAT, CDR2 FQNNGV. CDR3 nucleotide sequence: TGTGCCAGCAGCGTTGCAGGAAACACTGAAGCTTTCTTT. It translates to CASSVAGNTEAFF.